This T cell receptor beta chain emerged from a study of T cells expressing NK-cell markers. About the research overall: The study drew TCR beta repertoires from sorted CD3+CD56+NKG2C+, CD3+CD56+NKG2C- and CD3+CD56-NKG2C+ T cells.

Whole-study findings and limits: Evidence did not settle whether expanded NKG2C+ T cell clones targeted HCMV. The CD3+CD56-NKG2C+ fraction was also led by these clonotypes in a few donors.

Germline loops: CDR1 SEHNR, CDR2 FQNEAQ (reference sequence). This CDR3 has 16 residues. To note about this clonotype: The antigen remains unidentified.

UMIs accompanied the 5'RACE template switching by which TCR beta cDNA was made. TCRdb re-called the 5' RACE reads and gives one entry per CDR3 protein, without DNA. This sample's table has some 150,000 distinct CDR3 sequences. The TCR sequence derives from a man between 18 and 35 years old in good health. Sequencing was done on a sample of blood T cells: a sorted CD56 or NKG2C T cell subset, CD4+ or CD8+ T cells, or bulk PBMC T cells (not recorded which). The chain uses TRBV7-9 and TRBJ2-5; with no DNA, the TCRdb D assignment of TRBD2 cannot be verified. The CDR3 sequence is CASSLGLTGGEETQYF.